What follows are 8 T cell receptor beta chains derived from one specimen sequenced in a study of CD8 T cells in Susac syndrome. Reverse transcription used about 0.45 to 1 ug RNA and random hexamers. Using its own MiXCR run on the immunoSEQ multiplex PCR reads, TCRdb lists one record per CDR3 protein. This sample yields approximately 140,000 distinct CDR3 sequences, of which approximately 95% are seen a single time; about 0.11% belongs to the top ten. The specimen was CD4+ T cells from PBMCs. These receptors were collected from a human donor with multiple sclerosis.

J is TRBJ2-1 and V is TRBV9; 10 bases are a match to TRBD1. Trimming cost V 3 bases and J 9 bases; bases outside gene matches: 6. This CDR3 comprises 14 residues. Germline CDR1 and CDR2: SGDLS and YYNGEE. This CDR3 is CASSARQGASEQFF. The CDR3 coding sequence is TGTGCCAGCAGCGCCAGACAGGGGGCATCTGAGCAGTTCTTC.

The rearrangement joins TRBV29-1 to TRBJ1-5; D is uncertain. CDR3 length: 13 residues. With 4 bases removed from V and 1 base from J, the gap between germline ends came to 8 bases. Looked up from germline, CDR1 is SQVTM and CDR2 is ANQGSEA. CDR3 sequence: CSVGGQSNQPQHF. The CDR3 region has the DNA TGCAGCGTTGGTGGTCAGAGCAATCAGCCCCAGCATTTT. Filled out from reference TRBV29-1 and TRBJ1-5, the complete variable domain reads SAVISQKPSRDICQRGTSLTIQCQVDSQVTMMFWYRQQPGQSLTLIATANQGSEATYESGFVIDKFPISRPNLTFSTLTVSNMSPEDSSIYLCSVGGQSNQPQHFGDGTRLSIL.

This clonotype is a singleton in its sample. The chain couples TRBV29-1 to TRBJ2-1; 10 bases are shared with TRBD1. The CDR3 length is 15 residues. CDR1 and CDR2 from the germline V gene are SQVTM and ANQGSEA. The V segment lost 4 bases and the J segment 6 bases; nucleotides outside the gene matches: 9. The CDR3 loop is CSVVSGTGVLNEQFF. CDR3 coding DNA: TGCAGCGTTGTTTCCGGGACAGGGGTACTCAATGAGCAGTTCTTC.

The V gene is TRBV3-1, the J gene TRBJ2-3; D uncertain. Trimming took 1 base from V and 6 from J, leaving 8 bases between them. This CDR3 contains 13 residues. Per germline, CDR1 LGHDT and CDR2 YNNKEL (reference sequence). CDR3 loop: CASSQVLGDTQYF. In DNA form, the CDR3 reads TGTGCCAGCAGCCAAGTTCTCGGGGATACGCAGTATTTT.

This clonotype is a singleton in its sample. The chain employs TRBV6-1 and TRBJ2-2; D may be TRBD1 or TRBD2 (5 bases each). The CDR3 covers 13 residues. The germline V gene has CDR1 MNHNS and CDR2 SASEGT. V was shortened by 5 bases and J by 5 bases, with 9 bases between the two germline ends. The CDR3 sequence is CASSRDLTGELFF. The DNA for the CDR3 is TGTGCCAGCAGTCGGGACCTTACCGGGGAGCTGTTTTTT.

This rearrangement joins TRBV7-2 to TRBJ1-5; 8 bases line up with TRBD1. Germline CDR1 SGHTA, CDR2 FQGNSA. This CDR3 comprises 16 residues. Trimming removed 0 bases from V and 5 bases from J; junction bases left unmatched: 6. The CDR3 bases are TGTGCCAGCAGCTTAGCGACAGGGGTCGTTCATCAGCCCCAGCATTTT. Translation: CASSLATGVVHQPQHF.

The CDR3 sequence is CASTFQTGGSSYEQYF. The CDR3 coding sequence is TGTGCCAGCACCTTTCAGACAGGGGGTAGCTCCTACGAGCAGTACTTC. The rearrangement links TRBV12-3 or TRBV12-4 to TRBJ2-7, with 9 bases matching TRBD1. V was pared by 7 bases and J by 0 bases, with 10 bases of the junction left unmatched. The CDR3 is made up of 16 amino acids.

The chain carries TRBV11-3 and TRBJ2-5; D tentatively reads TRBD1 or TRBD2 (5 bases each). V lost 3 bases, J lost 6 bases, and 20 bases lay in between. Germline V gene sequence: CDR1 SGHNT, CDR2 YENEEA. This CDR3 has 16 amino acids. The CDR3 sequence: CASSFRDLAARQTQYF. The CDR3 DNA is TGTGCCAGCAGCTTCCGGGACCTGGCTGCCAGACAGACCCAGTACTTC.